This T cell receptor (beta chain) was recorded in a study of T cell responses to AZD1222 COVID-19 vaccine. Whole-study results and caveats: Of the AZD1222 recipients, only 6 or 7 were seropositive at baseline. Donors in the cohort were predominantly white British and more often female, and clonal diversity was possibly underestimated.

The junction had 15 bases not matched to a gene; V was cut back by 2 bases and J by 2 bases. CDR1 and CDR2 (germline): LNHDA, SQIVND (reference sequence). The CDR3 is 19 residues long. Second doses were pooled across both intervals (about 4 or about 12 weeks). Clones were read by immunoSEQ multiplex PCR, and TCRdb kept only the in-frame ones, dropping some. The sample contains 100,000 to 150,000 clones, 92% of which appear only once. Concerning this clone itself: Its target is not known.

V gene TRBV19 combines with J gene TRBJ1-5; 7 nucleotides line up with TRBD1. Source: peripheral blood, taken 28 days after the second AZD1222 dose. The clonotype comes from an adult who received the AZD1222 COVID-19 vaccine. DNA of the CDR3: TGTGCCAGTAGTATAAAAGGGACAGAGGAGGGATACGGCAATCAGCCCCAGCATTTT. Residues: CASSIKGTEEGYGNQPQHF.